This T cell receptor (beta chain) was recorded in a study of OX40 agonist ivuxolimab in advanced cancers. The repertoire was sequenced with immunoSEQ multiplex PCR; TCRdb's copy has only in-frame clones and lacks some. The repertoire holds about 61,000 clones, with around 83% as singletons. Germline V gene sequence: CDR1 LGHNA, CDR2 YSLEER. V gave up 5 bases and J gave up 1 base; unmatched junction bases: 6. This CDR3 comprises 16 residues. The material sequenced was CD4+ or CD8+ T cells sorted from blood, taken in a trial of the OX40 agonist ivuxolimab. The chain links TRBV4-3 to TRBJ2-2, with 8 bases aligning to TRBD2. The receptor was isolated from an adult with an advanced solid tumor such as melanoma, head and neck, liver or kidney cancer. The CDR3 coding sequence is TGCGCCAGCAGCAGTACCGGGACTAGGAACACCGGGGAGCTGTTTTTT. Its protein is CASSSTGTRNTGELFF.